Presented here are 6 T cell receptor beta chains from one specimen sequenced in a study of blood T cell repertoires in COVID-19. Assay used: immunoSEQ multiplex PCR; TCRdb lists only in-frame clones, some missing. The table shows some 230,000 clones, with about 85% occurring only once. The sample taken for sequencing was peripheral blood. The receptors come from a woman aged 45-59 years with COVID-19, enrolled during active disease.

V usage is TRBV27 and J usage is TRBJ1-3; D remains ambiguous. Germline CDR1 and CDR2: MNHEY and SMNVEV (reference sequence). V was clipped by 6 bases and J by 0 bases, with 6 bases between them. The CDR3 contains 13 residues. CDR3 sequence: CASRDYSGNTIYF. In DNA form, the CDR3 reads TGTGCCAGCAGGGACTACTCTGGAAACACCATATATTTT.

The chain links TRBV28 to TRBJ1-1; 8 bases match TRBD1. There are 11 residues in the CDR3. With V trimmed by 6 bases and J by 10 bases, 4 bases remained unmatched. CDR1 is MDHEN and CDR2 is SYDVKM in the germline V gene. CDR3 DNA sequence: TGTGCCAGCAGCCCAGACAGGGGAGCTTTCTTT. Translating it yields CASSPDRGAFF.

This clone was found a few times. The chain employs TRBV15 and TRBJ2-3; 9 positions match TRBD2. The germline V gene encodes CDR1 LNHNV and CDR2 YYDKDF (reference sequence). J lost 5 bases, V lost 6 bases, and 6 bases had no gene match. This CDR3 comprises 14 residues. CDR3 loop: CATRAGGGGDTQYF. The CDR3 bases are TGTGCCACCAGAGCGGGGGGCGGTGGAGATACGCAGTATTTT.

The chain uses TRBV7-8 and TRBJ1-1, with D unclear. Per germline, CDR1 SGHVS and CDR2 FQNEAQ. Deletions cut 5 bases from V and 4 bases from J, with 14 bases between. This CDR3 has 14 amino acids. CDR3 sequence (DNA): TGTGCCAGCAGCCCCGAGTACGGTCCCACTGAAGCTTTCTTT. It encodes CASSPEYGPTEAFF. The variable domain in full, with the rest retrieved from reference TRBV7-8 and TRBJ1-1, is GAGVSQSPRYKVAKRGQDVALRCDPISGHVSLFWYQQALGQGPEFLTYFQNEAQLDKSGLPSDRFFAERPEGSVSTLKIQRTQQEDSAVYLCASSPEYGPTEAFFGQGTRLTVV.

CDR3 DNA sequence: TGTGCCAGCAGGGTTGACAGGGGTAAAGCTAACTATGGCTACACCTTC. It translates to CASRVDRGKANYGYTF. The chain recombines TRBV27 with TRBJ1-2; 8 bases align to TRBD1. Germline V gives CDR1 MNHEY, CDR2 SMNVEV (reference sequence). The CDR3 runs 16 residues. The V segment lost 6 bases and the J segment 0 bases; nucleotides outside the gene matches: 9.

The CDR3 bases are TGTGCCAGCAGTTTTGAAGGGGATTCACCCCTCCACTTT. This encodes CASSFEGDSPLHF. This rearrangement joins TRBV27 to TRBJ1-6, with D perhaps matching TRBD1 (5 bases). Per the germline V gene, CDR1 is MNHEY and CDR2 is SMNVEV (reference sequence). The V and J ends lost 3 bases and 8 bases respectively, with 8 bases between them. This CDR3 comprises 13 residues.